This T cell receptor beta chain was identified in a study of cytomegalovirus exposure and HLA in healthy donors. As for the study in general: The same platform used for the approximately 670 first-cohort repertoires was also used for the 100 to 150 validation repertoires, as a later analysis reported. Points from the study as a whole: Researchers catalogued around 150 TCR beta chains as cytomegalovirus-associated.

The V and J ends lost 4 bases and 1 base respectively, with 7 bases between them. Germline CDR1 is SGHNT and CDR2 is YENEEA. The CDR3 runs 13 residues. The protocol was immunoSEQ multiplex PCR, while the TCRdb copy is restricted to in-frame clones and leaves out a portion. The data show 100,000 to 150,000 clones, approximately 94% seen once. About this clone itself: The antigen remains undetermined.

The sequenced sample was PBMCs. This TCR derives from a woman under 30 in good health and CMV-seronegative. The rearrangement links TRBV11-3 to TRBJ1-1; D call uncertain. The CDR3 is CASSWGGNTEAFF. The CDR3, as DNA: TGTGCCAGCAGCTGGGGAGGGAACACTGAAGCTTTCTTT.